This T cell receptor (beta chain) is drawn from a study of T cells expressing NK-cell markers. Overall study context: Eight donors were sequenced, of whom seven were HCMV-seropositive, while the remaining one was HCMV-seronegative.

Broader study findings: Expanded NKG2C+ T cell clones were not confirmed as HCMV-specific.

5'RACE template switching built TCR beta cDNA with unique molecular identifiers. TCRdb re-analyzed the 5' RACE reads; it lists each CDR3 protein once, without DNA. There are around 470,000 distinct CDR3 sequences in the sample, with under 1.5% held by the top ten. Details on this clonotype: Its specificity is not known.

There are 14 residues in the CDR3. CDR1 MGHDK and CDR2 SYGVNS come from the germline V gene. This sequence originates from a woman between 50 and 59 years old in good health. The chain recombines TRBV25-1 with TRBJ2-2. Sequencing used blood T cells: a sorted CD56 or NKG2C T cell subset, CD4+ or CD8+ T cells, or bulk PBMC T cells (not recorded which). The CDR3 loop reads CASSERWPTGELFF.